The 18 T cell receptor beta chains in this list originate from one sample, sequenced in a study of T cell responses to AZD1222 COVID-19 vaccine. This table comes from immunoSEQ multiplex PCR, and its TCRdb copy is limited to in-frame clones, with some not included. The sample lists 200,000 or so clones, around 92% occurring once. Sequences were derived from peripheral blood, sampled on day 0 of AZD1222 vaccination. These receptors were taken from an adult in good health.

This chain connects TRBV3-1 (or the pseudogene TRBV3-2) to TRBJ1-6; D remains ambiguous. Trimming stripped 2 bases from V and 7 bases from J, with 12 bases between. The CDR3 is made up of 15 amino acids. From germline, CDR1 is LGHDT and CDR2 YNNKEL (reference sequence). The CDR3 spells CASSQIQKTNSPLHF. In nucleotides, the CDR3 is TGTGCCAGCAGCCAAATACAGAAAACGAATTCACCCCTCCACTTT.

The sample holds one count of this clone. The chain uses TRBV19 and TRBJ2-3; 12 bases are shared with TRBD2. From germline, CDR1 is LNHDA and CDR2 SQIVND (reference sequence). This CDR3 has 15 residues. J was trimmed by 5 bases and V by 9 bases; bases with no gene match: 9. The CDR3 region is CASRRLAGVEDTQYF. In DNA form, the CDR3 reads TGTGCCAGCAGGAGACTAGCGGGAGTGGAAGATACGCAGTATTTT.

The rearrangement uses TRBV6-5 and TRBJ1-1, with a possible D match to TRBD1 (5 bases). The CDR3 sequence is 15 residues long. Between the trimmed V and J ends, which lost 3 bases and 3 bases, there was a span of 14 bases. Germline V gives CDR1 MNHEY, CDR2 SVGAGI. The CDR3 sequence: CASSYTWGGDTEAFF. Here the CDR3 DNA reads TGTGCCAGCAGTTATACTTGGGGGGGGGACACTGAAGCTTTCTTT.

This rearrangement joins TRBV4-1 to TRBJ1-1; a possible D gene is TRBD1 (6 bases). Germline values: CDR1 MGHRA, CDR2 YSYEKL. Trimming shortened V by 1 base and J by 0 bases, and 15 bases separated the two germline ends. CDR3 length: 17 amino acids. CDR3 sequence (DNA): TGCGCCAGCAGCCAAGCACCGGGGGGGGCCATGAACACTGAAGCTTTCTTT. Amino acid sequence: CASSQAPGGAMNTEAFF.

The chain joins TRBV14 to TRBJ2-1; 8 positions agree with TRBD1. The V segment lost 5 bases and the J segment 0 bases; nucleotides outside the gene matches: 0. This CDR3 comprises 14 residues. Germline V lookup: CDR1 SGHDN, CDR2 FVKESK. The CDR3 bases are TGTGCCAGCAGCACAGGGGGCTCCTACAATGAGCAGTTCTTC. It specifies CASSTGGSYNEQFF. The entire variable domain, with the rest obtained from reference TRBV14 and TRBJ2-1, is as follows: EAGVTQFPSHSVIEKGQTVTLRCDPISGHDNLYWYRRVMGKEIKFLLHFVKESKQDESGMPNNRFLAERTGGTYSTLKVQPAELEDSGVYFCASSTGGSYNEQFFGPGTRLTVL.

The V and J genes are TRBV9 and TRBJ2-1; D unclear. Trimming removed 3 bases at V and 0 bases at J, with 13 bases between. The germline gives CDR1 SGDLS, CDR2 YYNGEE. This CDR3 comprises 16 residues. As DNA, the CDR3 is TGTGCCAGCAGCGCCCCTCGGACGGGCTCCTACAATGAGCAGTTCTTC. This gives the protein CASSAPRTGSYNEQFF.

This sequence joins TRBV28 and TRBJ2-7; D possibly corresponds to TRBD2 (5 bases). CDR1 is MDHEN, CDR2 SYDVKM, per germline. The ends were cut back, 8 bases at V and 0 bases at J, with 11 bases in the middle. This CDR3 contains 13 residues. The CDR3 nucleotides are TGTGCCAGCGAGACGGGGAGCTCCTACGAGCAGTACTTC. Its protein is CASETGSSYEQYF.

The chain joins TRBV19 to TRBJ2-7; 7 bases align to TRBD2. The CDR3 is 14 residues long. V was clipped by 4 bases and J by 1 base; unmatched bases: 4. The germline CDR1 and CDR2 sequences are LNHDA and SQIVND (reference sequence). In nucleotides, the CDR3 is TGTGCCAGTAGTAAACCTAGCGGATCCTACGAGCAGTACTTC. Translating gives CASSKPSGSYEQYF.

This rearrangement joins TRBV27 to TRBJ1-1; D is unclear. Trimming shortened V by 1 base and J by 2 bases, and 5 bases separated the two germline ends. CDR3 length equals 13 residues. Germline lookup yields CDR1 MNHEY and CDR2 SMNVEV (reference sequence). The CDR3 reads CASSLYDNTEAFF. In DNA, the CDR3 is TGTGCCAGCAGTTTATATGACAACACTGAAGCTTTCTTT.

The chain recombines TRBV18 with TRBJ1-1; 7 positions agree with TRBD1. CDR1 is KGHSH, CDR2 LQKENI, per germline. V shed 3 bases and J 1 base; nucleotides not matched to a gene: 8. The CDR3 is 16 residues long. Here the CDR3 DNA reads TGTGCCAGCTCACCGGTAGACAGGGCGAGGAACACTGAAGCTTTCTTT. Translating it yields CASSPVDRARNTEAFF.

The chain combines TRBV12-3 or TRBV12-4 with TRBJ1-2, with 9 bases aligning to TRBD1. With V trimmed by 6 bases and J by 8 bases, 7 bases remained unmatched. This CDR3 contains 13 residues. The CDR3 nucleotides read TGTGCCAGCAGCCGGGACAGGGAGAGAGGCTACACCTTC. Translated, it gives CASSRDRERGYTF.

V gene TRBV29-1 combines with J gene TRBJ1-1; D may be TRBD1 (5 bases). CDR1 and CDR2 (germline): SQVTM, ANQGSEA. V was cut by 5 bases and J by 4 bases, with 17 bases left in between. CDR3 length: 14 amino acids. The DNA of the CDR3 is TGCAGCGTTAAGGCGGCAGGGAGGACCACTGAAGCTTTCTTT. As protein: CSVKAAGRTTEAFF. Full variable domain (rest looked up from reference TRBV29-1 and TRBJ1-1): SAVISQKPSRDICQRGTSLTIQCQVDSQVTMMFWYRQQPGQSLTLIATANQGSEATYESGFVIDKFPISRPNLTFSTLTVSNMSPEDSSIYLCSVKAAGRTTEAFFGQGTRLTVV.

This sequence joins TRBV11-2 and TRBJ2-7; D is ambiguous. The CDR3 is 15 amino acids. Deletions cut 4 bases from V and 3 bases from J, with 16 bases between. Germline values: CDR1 SGHAT, CDR2 FQNNGV. CDR3 coding DNA: TGTGCCAGCAGCTCAGCTATAGGGCCTCTCTACGAGCAGTACTTC. Amino acid sequence: CASSSAIGPLYEQYF.

The chain is built from TRBV14 and TRBJ1-1; possibly TRBD1 for D (6 bases). Trimming left V 4 bases short and J 4 bases short, with 13 bases between. Germline CDR1 SGHDN, CDR2 FVKESK. CDR3 length equals 14 residues. The chain's CDR3 is CASSLRAGATEAFF. In DNA form, the CDR3 reads TGTGCCAGCAGCCTCAGAGCGGGGGCCACTGAAGCTTTCTTT.

The V and J genes are TRBV5-1 and TRBJ1-1; TRBD1 is a possible D gene (6 bases). In germline, CDR1 is SGHRS, CDR2 YFSETQ. V was cut by 3 bases and J by 4 bases, with 22 bases left in between. The CDR3 totals 17 residues. CDR3 sequence (DNA): TGCGCCAGCAGCTCCCTAGGGGGGGGGAGTCCTACCACTGAAGCTTTCTTT. It translates to CASSSLGGGSPTTEAFF.

Here the CDR3 reads CASTQADYEQYF. CDR3 bases: TGTGCCAGCACCCAAGCGGATTACGAGCAGTACTTC. The chain joins TRBV7-8 to TRBJ2-7, with TRBD2 as a possible D gene (5 bases). The CDR3 length is 12 residues. CDR1 is SGHVS and CDR2 is FQNEAQ in the germline V gene. Trimming left V 7 bases short and J 4 bases short, with 11 bases between.

This clone has ten or more counts. This CDR3 is also generated by other DNA sequences in the sample. The rearrangement joins TRBV10-3 to TRBJ1-4, with D possibly being TRBD1 (5 bases). CDR1 and CDR2 (germline): ENHRY, SYGVKD. This CDR3 comprises 13 residues. As DNA, the CDR3 is TGTGCTATCCGCGGGGGGGGGAATGAAAAACTGTTTTTT. Amino acids: CAIRGGGNEKLFF.

This CDR3 reads CASRVGTWNTEAFF. Written as DNA, the CDR3 is TGTGCCAGCAGAGTTGGGACGTGGAACACTGAAGCTTTCTTT. This sequence joins TRBV6-5 and TRBJ1-1, with a tentative D call TRBD1 (5 bases). Germline CDR1 reads MNHEY; CDR2 reads SVGAGI. The CDR3 is 14 amino acids. V shed 6 bases and J shed 1 base, with 12 bases lying between them.